A single sample gave rise to the 19 T cell receptor beta chains below, sequenced in a study of Ad26.COV2.S vaccination and SARS-CoV-2 variants. Profiled with immunoSEQ multiplex PCR; TCRdb holds only in-frame clones, not every one. Here the sample spans hundreds of thousands of clones, about 89% being singletons. Described treatment: about 20 received Ad26.COV2.S at low or high dose, single or two shots; 5 received placebo; per-sample allocation not given. It was on day 63 after the first vaccine or placebo injection that samples were taken. This sample comprised peripheral blood, obtained in a trial of Ad26.COV2.S vaccine versus placebo. These receptors all come from a person between 18 and 59 years old who received the Ad26.COV2.S COVID-19 vaccine or a placebo.

In its sample, this clone was seen a few times. The chain carries TRBV5-6 and TRBJ2-7, with TRBD2 identical over 13 bases. Germline V lookup: CDR1 SGHDT, CDR2 YYEEEE. This CDR3 region has 15 residues. Trimming cost V 0 bases and J 6 bases; bases outside gene matches: 3. The CDR3 is CASSLGLAGGAEQYF. CDR3 DNA: TGTGCCAGCAGCTTGGGACTAGCGGGAGGAGCCGAGCAGTACTTC.

Only a few counts were recorded for this clone. V usage is TRBV7-9 and J usage is TRBJ2-7; D unclear. Germline loops: CDR1 SEHNR, CDR2 FQNEAQ (reference sequence). CDR3 length: 12 residues. Trimming stripped 1 base from V and 6 bases from J, with 7 bases between. CDR3 in amino acids: CASSLGRTEQYF. CDR3 in DNA: TGTGCCAGCAGCTTAGGGAGAACCGAGCAGTACTTC.

On this clone itself: This specimen includes other DNA sequences encoding the same CDR3. This sequence joins TRBV3-1 (or the pseudogene TRBV3-2) and TRBJ1-2; D gene ambiguous. The germline V gene has CDR1 LGHDT and CDR2 YNNKEL (reference sequence). The CDR3 spans 13 residues. Trimming stripped 1 base from V and 4 bases from J, with 7 bases between. The DNA for the CDR3 is TGTGCCAGCAGCCAAGGGGTAGGCTATGGCTACACCTTC. This codes for CASSQGVGYGYTF.

The CDR3 coding sequence is TGTGCCTGGAGTATTCAGAGGAACCAGCCCCAGCATTTT. Translated: CAWSIQRNQPQHF. The chain couples TRBV30 to TRBJ1-5, with D unresolved. CDR1 is GTSNPN and CDR2 is SVGIG in the germline V gene (reference sequence). With 2 bases removed from V and 7 bases from J, the gap between germline ends came to 12 bases. The CDR3 totals 13 residues.

This chain connects TRBV5-1 to TRBJ1-2; a weak D match, TRBD1 (5 bases). The CDR3 is 15 amino acids. Germline CDR1 reads SGHRS; CDR2 reads YFSETQ. Trimming took 0 bases from V and 6 from J, leaving 15 bases between them. CDR3 amino acids: CASSLEARAGDGYTF. The CDR3 DNA reads TGCGCCAGCAGCTTGGAAGCCAGGGCAGGAGATGGCTACACCTTC.

The rearrangement joins TRBV3-1 (or the pseudogene TRBV3-2) to TRBJ2-5; D perhaps matches TRBD1 (5 bases). Looked up from germline, CDR1 is LGHDT and CDR2 is YNNKEL (reference sequence). V lost 0 bases to trimming and J lost 4 bases, with 12 bases between them. The CDR3 is 15 amino acids. The CDR3: CASSQDQGDLETQYF. CDR3 coding DNA: TGTGCCAGCAGCCAAGATCAAGGGGATCTAGAGACCCAGTACTTC.

The V call is TRBV9, the J call TRBJ2-1; 9 bases line up with TRBD2. The V gene's germline CDR1 is SGDLS and CDR2 YYNGEE. This CDR3 is built from 13 residues. V was clipped by 0 bases and J by 9 bases; unmatched bases: 1. CDR3 in DNA: TGTGCCAGCAGCGTAGTAGCGGGAGTTGAGCAGTTCTTC. Translated: CASSVVAGVEQFF.

The chain employs TRBV5-1 and TRBJ2-1, with 9 bases lining up with TRBD2. The length of the CDR3 is 15 residues. Per the germline V gene, CDR1 is SGHRS and CDR2 is YFSETQ. V shed 0 bases and J 6 bases; nucleotides not matched to a gene: 4. CDR3 in amino acids: CASSLVAGVLNEQFF. The CDR3 nucleotides read TGCGCCAGCAGCTTGGTAGCGGGAGTCCTCAATGAGCAGTTCTTC.

This chain joins TRBV10-3 and TRBJ2-7; a weak D match, TRBD1 (6 bases). Germline lookup yields CDR1 ENHRY and CDR2 SYGVKD. The CDR3 is 14 residues long. V was trimmed by 2 bases and J by 2 bases, leaving 10 bases between them. This CDR3 reads CAISEGRGTYEQYF. CDR3 nucleotide sequence: TGTGCCATCAGTGAGGGCAGGGGAACCTACGAGCAGTACTTC.

V gene TRBV30 combines with J gene TRBJ2-2; 8 bases line up with TRBD2. Losses at the gene ends were 7 bases for V and 7 bases for J; bases not matched to a gene: 8. The CDR3 runs to 13 residues. CDR1 GTSNPN and CDR2 SVGIG come from the germline V gene (reference sequence). The CDR3 DNA follows: TGTGCCTCCTCCGGGACTAGGAACGGGGAGCTGTTTTTT. This translates into CASSGTRNGELFF.

The chain combines TRBV15 with TRBJ2-2, with 12 positions matching TRBD2. The CDR3 is made up of 20 amino acids. The ends lost 0 bases at V and 1 base at J; junction bases unmatched: 9. CDR1 LNHNV and CDR2 YYDKDF come from the germline V gene (reference sequence). The CDR3 loop is CATSRDPASGRAENTGELFF. The CDR3 DNA is TGTGCCACCAGCAGAGATCCGGCTAGCGGGAGGGCCGAGAACACCGGGGAGCTGTTTTTT.

This chain links TRBV6-5 with TRBJ1-1; D gene unclear. CDR1 MNHEY and CDR2 SVGAGI come from the germline V gene. Trimming took 0 bases from V and 2 from J, leaving 4 bases between them. There are 13 residues in the CDR3. This chain's CDR3 is CASSYSINTEAFF. CDR3 sequence (DNA): TGTGCCAGCAGTTACTCGATAAACACTGAAGCTTTCTTT.

A note on this clone: Other DNA sequences within the sample encode an identical CDR3. The chain joins TRBV7-9 to TRBJ1-1, with D tentatively TRBD1 (5 bases). The germline gives CDR1 SEHNR, CDR2 FQNEAQ (reference sequence). This CDR3 is 15 amino acids long. Trimming stripped 1 base from V and 0 bases from J, with 9 bases between. The CDR3 reads CASSLGGTVNTEAFF. Written as DNA, the CDR3 is TGTGCCAGCAGCTTAGGAGGGACGGTGAACACTGAAGCTTTCTTT.

The genes are TRBV6-5 and TRBJ1-5, with 10 positions matching TRBD1. V dropped 0 bases and J dropped 3; count of bases not matched to a gene: 2. CDR1 is MNHEY, CDR2 SVGAGI, per germline. CDR3 size: 16 residues. This CDR3 reads CASSYSGTGVNQPQHF. The CDR3 region has the DNA TGTGCCAGCAGTTACTCCGGGACAGGGGTCAATCAGCCCCAGCATTTT.

The chain is built from TRBV18 and TRBJ1-1, with D unclear. Between the trimmed V and J ends, which lost 5 bases and 0 bases, there was a span of 10 bases. CDR1 is KGHSH, CDR2 LQKENI, per germline. This CDR3 has 14 amino acids. CDR3 sequence: CASSSTEMNTEAFF. CDR3 nucleotides: TGTGCCAGCTCATCCACAGAGATGAACACTGAAGCTTTCTTT.

A note on this clone: This sample also contains other DNA sequences that code for the same CDR3. V usage is TRBV3-1 (or the pseudogene TRBV3-2) and J usage is TRBJ1-5; 9 bases are shared with TRBD1. Trimming at V came to 1 base and at J to 6 bases, leaving 4 bases not matched to a gene. The CDR3 is 15 residues long. From germline, CDR1 is LGHDT and CDR2 YNNKEL (reference sequence). Written as DNA, the CDR3 is TGTGCCAGCAGCCAAGGGGGACAGGGAGGTCAGCCCCAGCATTTT. It is translated as CASSQGGQGGQPQHF.

The chain links TRBV18 to TRBJ1-4; perhaps TRBD1 as D (6 bases). Trimming removed 3 bases at V and 0 bases at J, with 14 bases between. The CDR3 contains 17 residues. Germline lookup yields CDR1 KGHSH and CDR2 LQKENI. Here the CDR3 reads CASSPYPSGATNEKLFF. The CDR3 DNA sequence: TGTGCCAGCTCACCGTATCCTTCAGGGGCAACTAATGAAAAACTGTTTTTT.

This chain connects TRBV21-1 to TRBJ1-5. TRBV21-1 is assigned pseudogene status. The CDR3 covers 14 residues. CDR3 residues: CASSKELEYQPQHF. CDR3 DNA sequence: TGTGCCAGCAGCAAAGAGTTGGAATATCAGCCCCAGCATTTT.

V is TRBV6-5 and J is TRBJ1-2; D ambiguous. This CDR3 has 14 amino acids. V was trimmed by 2 bases and J by 4 bases, leaving 11 bases between them. Germline V gives CDR1 MNHEY, CDR2 SVGAGI. This chain's CDR3 is CASSYVQASYGYTF. For the CDR3, the DNA is TGTGCCAGCAGTTACGTTCAGGCTAGCTATGGCTACACCTTC.